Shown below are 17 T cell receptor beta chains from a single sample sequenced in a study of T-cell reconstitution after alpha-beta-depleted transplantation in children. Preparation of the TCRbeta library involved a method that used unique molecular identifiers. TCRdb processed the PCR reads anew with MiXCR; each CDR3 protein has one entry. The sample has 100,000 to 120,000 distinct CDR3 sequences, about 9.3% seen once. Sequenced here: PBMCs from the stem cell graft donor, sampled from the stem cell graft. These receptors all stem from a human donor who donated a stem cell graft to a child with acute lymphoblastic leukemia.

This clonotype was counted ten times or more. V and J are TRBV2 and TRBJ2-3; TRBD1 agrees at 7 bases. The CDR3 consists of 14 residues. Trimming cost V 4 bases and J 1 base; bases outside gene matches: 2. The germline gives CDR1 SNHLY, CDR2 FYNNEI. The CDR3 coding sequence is TGTGCCAGCAGTGGGACAGGCCGCACAGATACGCAGTATTTT. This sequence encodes CASSGTGRTDTQYF.

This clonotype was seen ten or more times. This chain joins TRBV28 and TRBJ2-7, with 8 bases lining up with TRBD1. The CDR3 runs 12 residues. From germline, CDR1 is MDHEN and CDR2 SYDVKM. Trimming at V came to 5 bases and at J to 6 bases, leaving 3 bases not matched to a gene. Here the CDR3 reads CASSHDRGEQYF. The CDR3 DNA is TGTGCCAGCAGTCATGACAGGGGCGAGCAGTACTTC.

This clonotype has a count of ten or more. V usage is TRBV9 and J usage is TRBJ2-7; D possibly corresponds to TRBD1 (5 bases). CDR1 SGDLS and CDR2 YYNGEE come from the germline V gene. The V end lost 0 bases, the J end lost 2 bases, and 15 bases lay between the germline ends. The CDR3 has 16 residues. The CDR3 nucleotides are TGTGCCAGCAGCGTAGGCCCCCAGGGCAGGGCCTACGAGCAGTACTTC. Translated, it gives CASSVGPQGRAYEQYF.

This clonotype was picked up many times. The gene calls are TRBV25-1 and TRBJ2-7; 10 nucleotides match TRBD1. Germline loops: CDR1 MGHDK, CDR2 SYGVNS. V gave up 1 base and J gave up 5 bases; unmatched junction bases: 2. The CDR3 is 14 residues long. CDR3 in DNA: TGTGCCAGCAGTGAATGGGACAGGGGCCACGAGCAGTACTTC. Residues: CASSEWDRGHEQYF.

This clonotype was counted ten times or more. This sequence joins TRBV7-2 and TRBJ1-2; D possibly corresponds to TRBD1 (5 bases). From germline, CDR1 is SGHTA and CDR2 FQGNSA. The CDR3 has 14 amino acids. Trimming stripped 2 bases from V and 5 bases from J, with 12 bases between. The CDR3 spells CASSLSTGRYGYTF. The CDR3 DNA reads TGTGCCAGCAGCTTATCTACGGGACGATATGGCTACACCTTC.

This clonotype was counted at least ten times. CDR3 in DNA: TGTGCCAGCAGTTTATTACCGGGAGTTGGCGGGGAGCTGTTTTTT. It codes for CASSLLPGVGGELFF. The chain uses TRBV27 and TRBJ2-2; possible D gene TRBD2, 6 bases. The CDR3 is 15 residues long. V was cut by 1 base and J by 7 bases, with 13 bases left in between. Germline CDR1 reads MNHEY; CDR2 reads SMNVEV (reference sequence).

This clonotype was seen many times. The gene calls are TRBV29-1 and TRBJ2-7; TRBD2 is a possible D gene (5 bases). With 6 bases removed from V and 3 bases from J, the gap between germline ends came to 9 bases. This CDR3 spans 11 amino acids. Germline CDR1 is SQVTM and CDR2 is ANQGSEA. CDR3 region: CSVTRNYEQYF. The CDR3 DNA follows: TGCAGCGTAACTAGAAACTACGAGCAGTACTTC.

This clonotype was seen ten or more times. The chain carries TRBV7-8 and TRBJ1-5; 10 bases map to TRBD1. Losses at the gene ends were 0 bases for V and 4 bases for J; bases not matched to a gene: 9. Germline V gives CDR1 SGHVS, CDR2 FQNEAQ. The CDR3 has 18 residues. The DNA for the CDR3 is TGTGCCAGCAGCTTAGCGCTAGGACAGGGGGACTCAAATCAGCCCCAGCATTTT. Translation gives CASSLALGQGDSNQPQHF.

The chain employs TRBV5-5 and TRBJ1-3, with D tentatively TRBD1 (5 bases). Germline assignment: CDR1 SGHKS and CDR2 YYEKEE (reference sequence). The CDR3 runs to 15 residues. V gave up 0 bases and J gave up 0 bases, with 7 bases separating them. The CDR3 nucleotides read TGTGCCAGCAGCTTGGCCGGGGGCTCTGGAAACACCATATATTTT. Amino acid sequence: CASSLAGGSGNTIYF.

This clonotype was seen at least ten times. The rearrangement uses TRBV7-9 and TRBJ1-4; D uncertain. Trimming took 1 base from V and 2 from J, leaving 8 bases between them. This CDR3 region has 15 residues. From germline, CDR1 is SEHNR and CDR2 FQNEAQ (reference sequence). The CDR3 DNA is TGTGCCAGCAGCTTAGGTCCCCGGACTAATGAAAAACTGTTTTTT. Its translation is CASSLGPRTNEKLFF. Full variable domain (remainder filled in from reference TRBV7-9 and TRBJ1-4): DTGVSQNPRHKITKRGQNVTFRCDPISEHNRLYWYRQTLGQGPEFLTYFQNEAQLEKSRLLSDRFSAERPKGSFSTLEIQRTEQGDSAMYLCASSLGPRTNEKLFFGSGTQLSVL.

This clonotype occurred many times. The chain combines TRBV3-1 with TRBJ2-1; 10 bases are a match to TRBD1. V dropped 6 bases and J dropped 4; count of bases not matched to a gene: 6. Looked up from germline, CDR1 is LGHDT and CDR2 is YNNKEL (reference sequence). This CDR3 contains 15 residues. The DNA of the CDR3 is TGTGCCAGCAGTAGCGACAGGGGGCGTTACAATGAGCAGTTCTTC. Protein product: CASSSDRGRYNEQFF.

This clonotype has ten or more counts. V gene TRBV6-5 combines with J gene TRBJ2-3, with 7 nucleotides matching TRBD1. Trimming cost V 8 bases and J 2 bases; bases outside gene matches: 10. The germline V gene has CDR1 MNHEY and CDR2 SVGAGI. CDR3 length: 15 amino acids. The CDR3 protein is CASYRTGAFTDTQYF. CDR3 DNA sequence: TGTGCCAGCTACCGGACAGGAGCCTTCACAGATACGCAGTATTTT.

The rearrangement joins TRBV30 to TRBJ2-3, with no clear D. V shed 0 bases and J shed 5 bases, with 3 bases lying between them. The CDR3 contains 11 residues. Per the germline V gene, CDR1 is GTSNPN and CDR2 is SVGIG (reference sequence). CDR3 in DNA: TGTGCCTGGAGTGTACGAGATACGCAGTATTTT. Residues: CAWSVRDTQYF.

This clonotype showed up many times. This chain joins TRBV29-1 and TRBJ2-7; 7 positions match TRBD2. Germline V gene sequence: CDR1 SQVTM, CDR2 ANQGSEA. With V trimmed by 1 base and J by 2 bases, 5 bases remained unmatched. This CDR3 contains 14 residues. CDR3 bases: TGCAGCGTTGAAGCATCAGGGAGGGCCTACGAGCAGTACTTC. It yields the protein CSVEASGRAYEQYF.

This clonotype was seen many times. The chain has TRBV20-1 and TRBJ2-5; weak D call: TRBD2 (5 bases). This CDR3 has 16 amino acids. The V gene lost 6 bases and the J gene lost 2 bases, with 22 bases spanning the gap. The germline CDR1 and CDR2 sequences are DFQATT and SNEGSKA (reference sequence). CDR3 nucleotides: TGCAGTGCCCTGGAGGATGCGGAACCGCTACAAGAGACCCAGTACTTC. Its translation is CSALEDAEPLQETQYF.

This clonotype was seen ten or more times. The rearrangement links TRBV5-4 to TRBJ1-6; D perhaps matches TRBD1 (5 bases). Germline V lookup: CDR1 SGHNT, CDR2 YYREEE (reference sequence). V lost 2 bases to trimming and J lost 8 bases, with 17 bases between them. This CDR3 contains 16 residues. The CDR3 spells CASSLGIRAADSPLHF. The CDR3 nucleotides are TGTGCCAGCAGCTTAGGTATCAGGGCCGCGGATTCACCCCTCCACTTT.

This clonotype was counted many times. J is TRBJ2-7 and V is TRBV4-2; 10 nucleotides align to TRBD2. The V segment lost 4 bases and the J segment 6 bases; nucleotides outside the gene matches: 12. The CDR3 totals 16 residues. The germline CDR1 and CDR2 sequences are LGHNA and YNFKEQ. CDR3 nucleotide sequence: TGTGCCAGCAGCCCAGGGAGGGGACTAGCGAGGTTCGAGCAGTACTTC. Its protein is CASSPGRGLARFEQYF.